This is a list of T cell receptor beta chains from one sample in a study of post-analysis software for immune sequencing data. TCRdb reprocessed the PCR reads with MiXCR, giving one entry per CDR3 protein. The repertoire includes roughly 400,000 distinct CDR3 sequences, 30% to 40% of them detected once, and 7.5% to 8.5% sits in the top ten. Sequencing used blood. These receptors were obtained from a girl aged 2-9 years with multiple sclerosis. Each CDR3 is given with its conserved first and last residue. Fields, in order: clone size, J gene, D gene, V gene, CDR3 protein, CDR3 DNA. The D gene is left open where the match is weak. Clone size, where shown, is once, few, many, or a class for clones that have expanded.

clone_size: few; j_call: TRBJ2-3; d_call: TRBD2; v_call: TRBV28; cdr3_aa: CASSSGIAGATDTQYF; cdr3_nt: TGTGCCAGCAGTTCCGGGATAGCGGGAGCTACAGATACGCAGTATTTT
clone_size: -; j_call: TRBJ2-3; d_call: TRBD2; v_call: TRBV4-3; cdr3_aa: CASSQGVPSGRGVTDTQYF; cdr3_nt: TGCGCCAGCAGCCAGGGCGTGCCTAGCGGGAGAGGAGTCACAGATACGCAGTATTTT
clone_size: -; j_call: TRBJ2-1; d_call: -; v_call: TRBV28; cdr3_aa: CASSSGQQIPPNEQFF; cdr3_nt: TGTGCCAGCAGTTCCGGACAGCAGATCCCTCCTAATGAGCAGTTCTTC
clone_size: -; j_call: TRBJ1-2; d_call: -; v_call: TRBV9; cdr3_aa: CAGSTSPENGYTF; cdr3_nt: TGTGCCGGCAGCACGAGCCCAGAGAATGGCTACACCTTC
clone_size: -; j_call: TRBJ2-1; d_call: -; v_call: TRBV15; cdr3_aa: CATSASGRNEQFF; cdr3_nt: TGTGCCACCAGTGCCAGCGGGCGTAATGAGCAGTTCTTC
clone_size: few; j_call: TRBJ2-3; d_call: TRBD1; v_call: TRBV28; cdr3_aa: CASSPDRYTDTQYF; cdr3_nt: TGTGCCAGCAGTCCGGACAGGTACACAGATACGCAGTATTTT
clone_size: few; j_call: TRBJ2-7; d_call: -; v_call: TRBV5-1; cdr3_aa: CASSLASGEQYF; cdr3_nt: TGCGCCAGCAGCTTGGCTAGTGGCGAGCAGTACTTC
clone_size: -; j_call: TRBJ2-7; d_call: -; v_call: TRBV7-2; cdr3_aa: CASSSAGLLLSYEQYF; cdr3_nt: TGTGCCAGCAGCTCCGCGGGGTTGCTCCTCTCCTACGAGCAGTACTTC
clone_size: -; j_call: TRBJ1-6; d_call: -; v_call: TRBV3-1; cdr3_aa: CASSQDTGLALHF; cdr3_nt: TGTGCCAGCAGCCAAGACACAGGGCTGGCCCTCCACTTT
clone_size: -; j_call: TRBJ2-1; d_call: -; v_call: TRBV20-1; cdr3_aa: CSAVYSASRTYNEQFF; cdr3_nt: TGCAGTGCTGTCTATTCGGCTAGCAGGACGTACAATGAGCAGTTCTTC